These 15 T cell receptor beta chains share one sample of origin, sequenced in a study of beta chain features in type 1 diabetes. Isolated RNA was reverse transcribed in full, so expressed TCRB transcripts were sequenced. Assay used: immunoSEQ multiplex PCR; TCRdb lists only in-frame clones, some missing. There are under 800,000 clones in the sample; about 14% occur only once, and approximately 0.099% lies in the top ten. Sequencing was carried out using naive CD4+ T cells from blood. The source of these receptors is a man aged 18 to 29 in good health.

The V and J genes are TRBV7-8 and TRBJ2-5; D is ambiguous. V lost 2 bases and J lost 5, with 9 bases in between. The germline CDR1 and CDR2 sequences are SGHVS and FQNEAQ. The CDR3 runs 13 residues. The CDR3 sequence: CASSLNVIETQYF. DNA of the CDR3: TGTGCCAGCAGCTTAAACGTTATTGAGACCCAGTACTTC.

Only a few counts were recorded for this clone. The rearrangement uses TRBV9 and TRBJ2-1; 8 bases are shared with TRBD2. Looked up from germline, CDR1 is SGDLS and CDR2 is YYNGEE. CDR3 length equals 17 residues. V was pared by 0 bases and J by 7 bases, with 12 bases of the junction left unmatched. CDR3 amino acids: CASSVGPSGGLVNEQFF. The CDR3 coding sequence is TGTGCCAGCAGCGTAGGCCCGAGCGGGGGTTTAGTGAATGAGCAGTTCTTC.

V usage is TRBV6-5 and J usage is TRBJ2-5, with 9 positions matching TRBD1. CDR3 length: 14 residues. V lost 6 bases, J lost 5 bases, and 7 bases stayed unmatched. The V gene's germline CDR1 is MNHEY and CDR2 SVGAGI. CDR3 loop: CASRWTGARETQYF. The CDR3, as DNA: TGTGCCAGCAGATGGACAGGGGCGCGGGAGACCCAGTACTTC.

This clone was seen more than once but under ten times. The CDR3 DNA reads TGTGCCAGCAGCGTAGGTCCTAGCGGCAACACCGGGGAGCTGTTTTTT. It encodes CASSVGPSGNTGELFF. The chain recombines TRBV9 with TRBJ2-2; 7 nucleotides line up with TRBD2. The CDR3 covers 16 residues. Looked up from germline, CDR1 is SGDLS and CDR2 is YYNGEE. V was clipped by 0 bases and J by 2 bases; unmatched bases: 4.

The chain employs TRBV4-2 and TRBJ1-2, with TRBD1 matching 9 bases. CDR1 LGHNA and CDR2 YNFKEQ come from the germline V gene. J gave up 8 bases and V 5 bases, and 15 bases lay outside the gene matches. The CDR3 contains 16 residues. In nucleotides, the CDR3 is TGTGCCAGCAGCGAAACGAAAACAGGGGGCCGGGTGGGCTACACCTTC. Translation gives CASSETKTGGRVGYTF.

This clone was counted only a few times. The V and J genes are TRBV4-1 and TRBJ2-3; D remains unclear. The CDR3 is 16 amino acids. In germline, CDR1 is MGHRA, CDR2 YSYEKL. The germline V and J ends were trimmed by 2 bases and 5 bases, with 17 bases remaining between them. CDR3 sequence reads: CASSQPDRLSVDTQYF. CDR3 nucleotide sequence: TGCGCCAGCAGCCAACCGGACCGCCTATCGGTAGATACGCAGTATTTT.

This clone was found a few times. The chain links TRBV6-5 to TRBJ2-7; a possible D gene is TRBD2 (6 bases). This CDR3 is 15 amino acids long. Per germline, CDR1 MNHEY and CDR2 SVGAGI. Trimming removed 8 bases from V and 3 bases from J, with 20 bases in between. CDR3 loop: CASSRGTGDVYEQYF. DNA of the CDR3: TGTGCCAGCTCCCGGGGGACCGGGGATGTCTACGAGCAGTACTTC.

The V gene is TRBV15, the J gene TRBJ2-7; 7 positions agree with TRBD1. Germline V CDR1 and CDR2: LNHNV, YYDKDF (reference sequence). This CDR3 is 14 amino acids long. V gave up 0 bases and J gave up 1 base; unmatched junction bases: 0. CDR3 in amino acids: CATSRETGSYEQYF. As DNA, the CDR3 is TGTGCCACCAGCAGAGAGACAGGGTCCTACGAGCAGTACTTC. Combining the CDR3 with reference TRBV15 and TRBJ2-7 gives the whole variable domain DAMVIQNPRYQVTQFGKPVTLSCSQTLNHNVMYWYQQKSSQAPKLLFHYYDKDFNNEADTPDNFQSRRPNTSFCFLDIRSPGLGDTAMYLCATSRETGSYEQYFGPGTRLTVT.

In its sample, this clone was seen a few times. This CDR3 is CASSLRAQHEQYF. CDR3 nucleotides: TGTGCCAGCAGCTTACGGGCACAGCACGAGCAGTACTTC. The chain has TRBV7-2 and TRBJ2-7; D uncertain. V was clipped by 2 bases and J by 5 bases, with 10 bases between them. The CDR3 loop spans 13 amino acids. The V gene's germline CDR1 is SGHTA and CDR2 FQGNSA.

The chain links TRBV5-1 to TRBJ1-2, with D hard to call. V lost 4 bases and J lost 4, with 17 bases in between. Per the germline V gene, CDR1 is SGHRS and CDR2 is YFSETQ. CDR3 length: 15 residues. CDR3 coding DNA: TGCGCCAGCAGCCCCCTTGGGCCGGCTAGCTATGGCTACACCTTC. The encoded protein is CASSPLGPASYGYTF.

The chain is built from TRBV13 and TRBJ2-5; no clear D gene. Germline V gene sequence: CDR1 PRHDT, CDR2 FYEKMQ (reference sequence). The CDR3 covers 11 residues. The V and J ends lost 1 base and 7 bases respectively, with 4 bases between them. CDR3 nucleotides: TGTGCCAGCAGCTTAGCAGGGACCCAGTACTTC. As protein: CASSLAGTQYF.

This clone was detected only a few times. This chain uses TRBV11-3 with TRBJ2-5; weak D call: TRBD1 (5 bases). CDR1 and CDR2 from the germline V gene are SGHNT and YENEEA. V shed 5 bases and J shed 5 bases, with 15 bases lying between them. CDR3 length: 14 amino acids. The DNA of the CDR3 is TGTGCCAGCAGCCCCGGGCAGGGTGCGGAGACCCAGTACTTC. It translates to CASSPGQGAETQYF.

This clone was seen a few times. The chain has TRBV4-1 and TRBJ2-7; tentatively, D is TRBD1 (5 bases). Germline V CDR1 and CDR2: MGHRA, YSYEKL. CDR3 length: 15 amino acids. Trimming cost V 4 bases and J 4 bases, with 17 bases left between them. The CDR3 sequence: CASSRYTGVLYEQYF. The CDR3 DNA reads TGCGCCAGCAGCCGGTACACAGGAGTTTTGTACGAGCAGTACTTC.

This clone was seen a handful of times. This chain joins TRBV7-2 and TRBJ2-7, with TRBD1 identical over 7 bases. V shed 1 base, J shed 6 bases, and the junction held 9 bases outside the gene matches. The length of the CDR3 is 15 residues. Germline V gene lookup returns CDR1 SGHTA and CDR2 FQGNSA. The CDR3 DNA reads as TGTGCCAGCAGCTTAGTTTCGCAGGGGGTAGGCGAGCAGTACTTC. Translated, it gives CASSLVSQGVGEQYF. The full variable domain, completed using reference TRBV7-2 and TRBJ2-7, is GAGVSQSPSNKVTEKGKDVELRCDPISGHTALYWYRQSLGQGLEFLIYFQGNSAPDKSGLPSDRFSAERTGGSVSTLTIQRTQQEDSAVYLCASSLVSQGVGEQYFGPGTRLTVT.

This clone appeared a few times. This chain links TRBV9 with TRBJ1-2; maybe TRBD1 (5 bases). V lost 4 bases and J 2 bases, leaving 9 bases between the germline ends. Germline V gene sequence: CDR1 SGDLS, CDR2 YYNGEE. The length of the CDR3 is 13 residues. DNA for the CDR3: TGTGCCAGCAGCTTTGACAGAAACTATGGCTACACCTTC. Translation: CASSFDRNYGYTF.